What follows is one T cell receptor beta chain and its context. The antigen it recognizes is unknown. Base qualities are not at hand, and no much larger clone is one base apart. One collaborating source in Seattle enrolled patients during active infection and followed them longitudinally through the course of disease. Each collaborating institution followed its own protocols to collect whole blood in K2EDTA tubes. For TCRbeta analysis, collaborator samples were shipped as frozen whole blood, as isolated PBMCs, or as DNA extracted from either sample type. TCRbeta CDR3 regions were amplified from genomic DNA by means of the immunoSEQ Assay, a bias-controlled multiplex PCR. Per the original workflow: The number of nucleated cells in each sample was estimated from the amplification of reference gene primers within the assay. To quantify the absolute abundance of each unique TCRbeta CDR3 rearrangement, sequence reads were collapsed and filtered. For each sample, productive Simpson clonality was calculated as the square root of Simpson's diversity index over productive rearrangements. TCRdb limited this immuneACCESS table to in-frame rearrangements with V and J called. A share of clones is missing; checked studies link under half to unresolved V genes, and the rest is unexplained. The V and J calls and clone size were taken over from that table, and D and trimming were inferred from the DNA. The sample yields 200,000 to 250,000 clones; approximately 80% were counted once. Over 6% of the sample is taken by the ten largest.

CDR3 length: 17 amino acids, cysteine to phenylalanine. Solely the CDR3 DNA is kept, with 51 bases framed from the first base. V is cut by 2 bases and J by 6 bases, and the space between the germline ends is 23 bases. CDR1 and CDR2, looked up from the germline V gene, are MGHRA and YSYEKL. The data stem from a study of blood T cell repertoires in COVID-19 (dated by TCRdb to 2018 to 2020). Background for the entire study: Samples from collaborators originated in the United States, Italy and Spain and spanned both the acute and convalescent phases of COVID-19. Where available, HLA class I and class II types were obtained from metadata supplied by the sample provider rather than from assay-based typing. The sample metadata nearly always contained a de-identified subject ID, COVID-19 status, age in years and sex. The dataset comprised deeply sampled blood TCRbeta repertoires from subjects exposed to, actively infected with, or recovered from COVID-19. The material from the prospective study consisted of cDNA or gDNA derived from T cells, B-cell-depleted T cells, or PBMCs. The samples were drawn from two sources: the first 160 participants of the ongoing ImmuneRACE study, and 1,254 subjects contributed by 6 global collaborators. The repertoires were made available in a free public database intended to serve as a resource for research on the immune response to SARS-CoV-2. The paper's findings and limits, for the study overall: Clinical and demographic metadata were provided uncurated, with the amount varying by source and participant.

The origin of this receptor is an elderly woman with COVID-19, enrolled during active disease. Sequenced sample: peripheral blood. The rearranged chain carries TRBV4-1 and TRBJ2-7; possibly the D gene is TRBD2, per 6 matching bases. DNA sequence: TGCGCCAGCAGCCAAAGGAGTGGGGCCAGGGAGGTGGGCGAGCAGTACTTC. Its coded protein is CASSQRSGAREVGEQYF.